Below are 26 T cell receptor beta chains sequenced from a single sample in a study of T cells in Graves' hyperthyroidism and ophthalmopathy. Amplified regions were TCR beta CDR3 sequences from RNA transcripts. The HTBI primer set served for first-round RT-PCR of the TCR CDR3. MiXCR, applied by TCRdb to the multiplex PCR reads, yields one record per CDR3 protein. The sample holds around 250,000 distinct CDR3 sequences, roughly 22% seen once. Source material: blood. The receptors originated from a woman between 35 and 50 years old with Graves' ophthalmopathy.

This clonotype was seen at least ten times. The V call is TRBV10-2, the J call TRBJ2-7; 8 bases line up with TRBD2. Germline trimming cut 0 bases from V and 4 bases from J; bases unmatched to any gene: 8. CDR3 length: 16 residues. Germline V CDR1 and CDR2: WSHSY, SAAADI. The CDR3 sequence is CASSESLAGQPYEQYF. CDR3 nucleotide sequence: TGCGCCAGCAGTGAGTCCCTAGCGGGCCAGCCTTACGAGCAGTACTTC.

Ten or more counts support this clonotype. The rearrangement joins TRBV2 to TRBJ1-5; possibly TRBD1 for D (5 bases). Trimming removed 7 bases at V and 1 base at J, with 20 bases between. CDR1 is SNHLY and CDR2 is FYNNEI in the germline V gene. CDR3 length: 17 amino acids. CDR3 bases: TGTGCCAGCACCCCCTTTGGAGGGGAACTAAGCAATCAGCCCCAGCATTTT. Protein: CASTPFGGELSNQPQHF.

The chain uses TRBV6-2 or TRBV6-3 and TRBJ2-7; D is perhaps TRBD2 (6 bases). Germline lookup yields CDR1 MNHEY and CDR2 SVGEGT. Trimming stripped 7 bases from V and 2 bases from J, with 18 bases between. The length of the CDR3 is 15 residues. CDR3 in amino acids: CASNHPKDYPYEQYF. CDR3 sequence (DNA): TGTGCCAGCAACCACCCGAAGGACTATCCCTACGAGCAGTACTTC.

The chain is built from TRBV7-2 and TRBJ2-4, with 10 positions matching TRBD2. The CDR3 consists of 15 residues. The junction had 4 bases not matched to a gene; V was cut back by 1 base and J by 7 bases. CDR1 and CDR2 from the germline V gene are SGHTA and FQGNSA. For the CDR3, the DNA is TGTGCCAGCAGCTTAGTAGCGGGGGGTGGGAACATTCAGTACTTC. Residues: CASSLVAGGGNIQYF.

The chain employs TRBV28 and TRBJ1-1; no definite D call. CDR1 and CDR2 (germline): MDHEN, SYDVKM. Trimming removed 3 bases at V and 0 bases at J, with 8 bases between. The CDR3 runs to 14 residues. CDR3 sequence (DNA): TGTGCCAGCAGTTTGAGGGAACTGAACACTGAAGCTTTCTTT. This codes for CASSLRELNTEAFF.

The sample holds many counts of this clonotype. J is TRBJ2-4 and V is TRBV12-3 or TRBV12-4; TRBD2 agrees at 11 bases. The CDR3 is 18 residues long. With 3 bases clipped from V and 2 bases from J, the junction kept 9 bases outside the gene matches. CDR3 coding DNA: TGTGCCAGCAGTTTTACCGCTAGCGGGAGGTCGACCAAAAACATTCAGTACTTC. Its translation is CASSFTASGRSTKNIQYF.

This clonotype was detected ten times or more. The chain recombines TRBV27 with TRBJ1-2; a weak D match, TRBD1 (5 bases). Between the trimmed V and J ends, which lost 5 bases and 3 bases, there was a span of 10 bases. Germline V CDR1 and CDR2: MNHEY, SMNVEV (reference sequence). There are 13 residues in the CDR3. This CDR3 reads CASSPQVDYGYTF. The CDR3 DNA reads TGTGCCAGCAGTCCACAGGTCGACTATGGCTACACCTTC.

This clonotype has ten or more counts. The chain has TRBV12-3 or TRBV12-4 and TRBJ2-5; D remains unclear. Trimming took off 1 base at V and 1 base at J, with 13 bases between the two ends. CDR3 size: 16 residues. The CDR3 spells CASSLGSQNFQETQYF. The CDR3 coding sequence is TGTGCCAGCAGTTTAGGTTCGCAGAACTTCCAAGAGACCCAGTACTTC.

This clonotype was recorded at least ten times. The gene calls are TRBV28 and TRBJ2-7; a possible D gene is TRBD2 (6 bases). The CDR3 sequence is 15 residues long. CDR1 is MDHEN, CDR2 SYDVKM, per germline. The V end was cut by 4 bases, the J end by 3 bases, with 16 bases between. Written as DNA, the CDR3 is TGTGCCAGCAGTTCCCGTGGGAGGCGGCACTACGAGCAGTACTTC. It specifies CASSSRGRRHYEQYF.

The rearrangement uses TRBV18 and TRBJ1-2, with D possibly being TRBD1 (5 bases). This CDR3 comprises 14 residues. Germline assignment: CDR1 KGHSH and CDR2 LQKENI. Trimming took 3 bases from V and 6 from J, leaving 14 bases between them. The CDR3 loop reads CASSPSTLGDGYTF. The DNA for the CDR3 is TGTGCCAGCTCACCCAGTACACTGGGGGATGGCTACACCTTC.

The table lists this clonotype with many counts. J is TRBJ2-7 and V is TRBV19, with 8 bases fitting TRBD2. J gave up 6 bases and V 6 bases, and 16 bases lay outside the gene matches. The CDR3 runs 16 residues. Germline V gene lookup returns CDR1 LNHDA and CDR2 SQIVND (reference sequence). CDR3 coding DNA: TGTGCCAGTAGCCCCCCCAGCGGGGGTCCGCGAGCCGAGCAGTACTTC. As protein: CASSPPSGGPRAEQYF.

Many counts were recorded for this clonotype. The V and J genes are TRBV12-3 or TRBV12-4 and TRBJ2-5, with unresolved D. V was shortened by 5 bases and J by 6 bases, with 16 bases between the two germline ends. There are 14 residues in the CDR3. The CDR3 nucleotides read TGTGCCAGCAGTCCCCAGCAGGCGTCCAAGACCCAGTACTTC. Its translation is CASSPQQASKTQYF.

This chain links TRBV27 with TRBJ2-1; maybe TRBD2 (5 bases). Trimming left V 0 bases short and J 1 base short, with 7 bases between. The CDR3 contains 15 residues. CDR1 and CDR2 (germline): MNHEY, SMNVEV (reference sequence). CDR3: CASSLSEGSYNEQFF. CDR3 sequence (DNA): TGTGCCAGCAGTTTATCCGAGGGATCCTACAATGAGCAGTTCTTC.

This clonotype was picked up many times. This may stem from a read error, because a much larger clone lies one nucleotide away. Here the CDR3 omits its conserved ending phenylalanine or tryptophan, so a read error is the likely source. The rearrangement uses TRBV12-3 or TRBV12-4 and TRBJ2-7, with D uncertain. Trimming took off 4 bases at V and 6 bases at J, with 10 bases between the two ends. This CDR3 is 12 amino acids long. CDR3 sequence: CASSWQHGEQYL. The CDR3 DNA is TGTGCCAGCAGTTGGCAACATGGCGAGCAGTACCTC.

Many counts were recorded for this clonotype. The chain employs TRBV28 and TRBJ1-2, with D possibly matching TRBD1 (6 bases). The CDR3 contains 11 residues. V lost 6 bases, J lost 11 bases, and 13 bases lay in between. From germline, CDR1 is MDHEN and CDR2 SYDVKM. The CDR3: CASSLDRAYTF. The CDR3 nucleotides are TGTGCCAGCAGCCTGGACAGAGCTTACACCTTC.

This clonotype was seen only a few times. This chain connects TRBV28 to TRBJ2-7, with 11 bases that match TRBD2. V gave up 6 bases and J gave up 7 bases; unmatched junction bases: 11. Looked up from germline, CDR1 is MDHEN and CDR2 is SYDVKM. This CDR3 region has 15 residues. This CDR3 reads CASSLTLAGAREQYF. CDR3 sequence (DNA): TGTGCCAGCAGCCTAACACTAGCGGGAGCGAGGGAGCAGTACTTC.

This clonotype has ten or more counts. CDR3: CASSIPRGVGETQYF. The CDR3 region has the DNA TGTGCCAGCAGTATCCCTCGGGGAGTAGGGGAGACCCAGTACTTC. The chain links TRBV28 to TRBJ2-5; TRBD2 is a possible D gene (5 bases). Germline V gene data show CDR1 as MDHEN and CDR2 as SYDVKM. CDR3 length equals 15 residues. Deletions cut 5 bases from V and 5 bases from J, with 18 bases between.

This clonotype was detected ten times or more. This chain links TRBV7-2 with TRBJ1-1; D not certain. There are 13 residues in the CDR3. Germline assignment: CDR1 SGHTA and CDR2 FQGNSA. Trimming cost V 5 bases and J 5 bases, with 12 bases left between them. CDR3 coding DNA: TGTGCCAGCAGCCCCATTGGACCGACTGAAGCTTTCTTT. It encodes CASSPIGPTEAFF.

The chain recombines TRBV7-2 with TRBJ2-2; no firm D call. Trimming removed 1 base at V and 6 bases at J, with 6 bases between. The V gene's germline CDR1 is SGHTA and CDR2 FQGNSA. This CDR3 spans 13 amino acids. The CDR3 sequence is CASSLVLAGELFF. The DNA for the CDR3 is TGTGCCAGCAGCTTAGTATTGGCCGGGGAGCTGTTTTTT.

The table lists this clonotype with many counts. The chain couples TRBV7-2 to TRBJ1-2; D uncertain. Germline loops: CDR1 SGHTA, CDR2 FQGNSA. The CDR3 has 13 amino acids. V shed 5 bases and J shed 11 bases, with 18 bases lying between them. The DNA of the CDR3 is TGTGCCAGCAGCCCGGGTTTTGTTACGACTTACACCTTC. Translated: CASSPGFVTTYTF.

The chain combines TRBV24-1 with TRBJ1-1, with 7 bases aligning to TRBD1. Germline V gene sequence: CDR1 KGHDR, CDR2 SFDVKD. The length of the CDR3 is 15 residues. Trimming took 4 bases from V and 6 from J; bases not matched to a gene: 10. The CDR3 region has the DNA TGTGCCACCAGTGAGAGTACAGGGGTTGGCGCTGAAGCTTTCTTT. This encodes CATSESTGVGAEAFF.

This clonotype has a count of ten or more. This sequence joins TRBV20-1 and TRBJ1-2; D is unclear. CDR1 and CDR2 (germline): DFQATT, SNEGSKA (reference sequence). Trimming removed 2 bases at V and 5 bases at J, with 15 bases between. The CDR3 has 14 residues. Here the CDR3 reads CSARNYGYAYGYTF. The CDR3 region has the DNA TGCAGTGCTAGAAATTACGGCTACGCTTATGGCTACACCTTC.

This clonotype has at least ten counts. The chain combines TRBV24-1 with TRBJ2-7, with 7 positions matching TRBD2. The germline V gene encodes CDR1 KGHDR and CDR2 SFDVKD. With V trimmed by 5 bases and J by 7 bases, 7 bases remained unmatched. The CDR3 loop spans 13 amino acids. The CDR3 loop is CATSASGIGEQYF. The CDR3 DNA follows: TGTGCCACCAGTGCCAGCGGGATTGGTGAGCAGTACTTC.

This clonotype has ten or more counts. The chain is built from TRBV6-5 and TRBJ2-7; D is uncertain. V lost 0 bases to trimming and J lost 6 bases, with 9 bases between them. The CDR3 spans 13 residues. CDR1 and CDR2 from the germline V gene are MNHEY and SVGAGI. The CDR3 region is CASSYSTGSEQYF. The CDR3 DNA sequence: TGTGCCAGCAGTTACTCGACTGGATCCGAGCAGTACTTC.

This clonotype was observed at least ten times. This sequence joins TRBV28 and TRBJ1-2; 12 bases line up with TRBD1. Germline V CDR1 and CDR2: MDHEN, SYDVKM. V shed 5 bases and J 8 bases; nucleotides not matched to a gene: 12. The CDR3 extends over 16 amino acids. The CDR3 nucleotides are TGTGCCAGCAGTCCTCCCGGGACAGGGGGCCTGGGAGGCTACACCTTC. It specifies CASSPPGTGGLGGYTF.

The chain links TRBV6-1 to TRBJ1-2; no clear D. Looked up from germline, CDR1 is MNHNS and CDR2 is SASEGT. V gave up 5 bases and J gave up 6 bases, with 16 bases separating them. This CDR3 comprises 14 residues. In DNA form, the CDR3 reads TGTGCCAGCAGTCAAACAATGGGTAGGAATGGCTACACCTTC. It encodes CASSQTMGRNGYTF.